This T cell receptor beta chain was captured in a study of T cell responses to AZD1222 COVID-19 vaccine (TCRdb year 2021). Describing the broader study: Because spike-specific TCR depth and breadth did not differ between the two schedules, AZD1222 recipients who got a second dose at roughly 4 weeks were pooled with those who got a second dose at roughly 12 weeks. TCR sequencing was performed for over 230 trial participants, of whom about 200 were given two doses of AZD1222 and approximately 25 were given two doses of MenACWY control vaccine. Trial participants were enrolled by age into subgroups of 18-55, 56-69 and 70-plus years, and about 150, 27 and 61 TCR-sequenced participants, respectively, were included in these subgroups. The paper as a whole reports these results and caveats: Most participants were white British and females outnumbered males, and the authors suggested that clonal diversity may have been underestimated. Epitopes outside the regions mutated in the B.1.351 and B.1.1.7 variants were reportedly recognized by nearly half of the unique spike-specific TCRs. The 56-69-year group was small, and its depth increase did not reach significance, likely because of low power. Spike-specific TCR breadth and depth rose significantly after two AZD1222 doses compared with day 0 and with MenACWY recipients. CD4 TCRs associated with the vaccine covered the entire spike protein, and the dominant responses were in regions 160-218 and 743-854. Because no samples from the day 14 peak response were available, repertoires could be characterized only after the peak T cell response. Conclusions about previously exposed vaccinees were limited because only six AZD1222 recipients were SARS-CoV-2 seropositive at baseline.

Remarks on this clone: Its antigen has not been determined. No much larger clone is present one base from it, and per-base qualities are unavailable.

The CDR3 regions of human TCRbeta chains were analyzed by immunosequencing. Per the authors' processing: TCRs in the repertoires were matched against a reference library of SARS-CoV-2-specific TCRs that had been generated with the MIRA antigen-specificity platform. Breadth was defined as the fraction of unique TCRs that were SARS-CoV-2-associated, and depth was defined as the fraction of total T cells that were SARS-CoV-2-associated. Using the MIRA data, every spike-specific TCR was mapped to the spike region that the TCR reacted to and assigned to either a CD4 or a CD8 class. Log10-transformed breadth and depth values were compared by one-way ANOVA with Sidak's multiple comparisons tests. Not all clones reach the TCRdb copy of this immuneACCESS table, which keeps in-frame sequences only. Checked studies attribute under half of the gap to unresolved V genes and leave the rest unexplained. The DNA gave D and trimming, while V, J and clone size come from that table. The sample table lists 120,000 to 150,000 clones, approximately 90% of them with a count of one. Around 2.1% of the sample lies in the top ten.

The time point label, read with the paper, signifies: baseline before first vaccination. Vaccinee samples came from UK trials COV001 and COV002, including a single-blind randomized controlled phase 2/3 trial of AZD1222 (ChAdOx1 nCoV-19) in healthy adults. For TCRbeta chain sequencing, PBMC samples were collected from trial participants at day 0 and at day 28 after the second dose. The clonotype was recovered from an adult in good health. The sample was peripheral blood, taken on day 0 of AZD1222 vaccination.

The CDR3 region has the sequence CASSLDRGLVGELFF. The DNA reads TGTGCCAGCAGCTTAGACAGGGGGTTGGTCGGGGAGCTGTTTTTT. Recombination linked TRBV5-4 to TRBJ2-2; 9 central nucleotides agree with TRBD1. Reading the germline V gene (reference sequence) gives CDR1 SGHNT and CDR2 YYREEE. The germline V and J ends show losses of 2 bases and 7 bases respectively, and no gene match explains 6 bases of the junction. The CDR3 runs 15 amino acids, cysteine and phenylalanine included. Only the CDR3 region is kept as DNA, spanning 45 bases read in frame from base 1.